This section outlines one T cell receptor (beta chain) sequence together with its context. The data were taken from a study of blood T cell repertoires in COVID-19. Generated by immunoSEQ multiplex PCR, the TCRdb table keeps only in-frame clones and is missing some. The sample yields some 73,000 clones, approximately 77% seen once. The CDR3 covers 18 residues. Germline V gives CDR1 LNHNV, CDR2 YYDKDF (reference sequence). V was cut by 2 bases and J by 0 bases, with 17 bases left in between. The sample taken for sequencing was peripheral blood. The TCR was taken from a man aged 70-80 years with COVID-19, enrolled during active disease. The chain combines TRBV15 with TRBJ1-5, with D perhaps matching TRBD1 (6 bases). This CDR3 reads CATSRTLTGSISNQPQHF. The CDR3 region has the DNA TGTGCCACCAGCAGAACGTTGACAGGTTCTATTAGCAATCAGCCCCAGCATTTT.